This T cell receptor (beta chain) stems from a study of CD8+ T cells in alopecia areata. Sequencing templates came from extracted RNA that was reverse transcribed into cDNA. Some clones are missing from TCRdb's copy, which holds only in-frame ones; the method was immunoSEQ multiplex PCR. The sample consists of around 190,000 clones, roughly 56% of them appearing once. Overall study results and limits: Higher clonality and more expanded CD8+ clones appeared in lesional than normal scalp. Alphabeta T cells residing in normal skin are also sequenced in scalp samples.

In its sample, this clone was seen a few times. Its antigen is unknown. The specimen was CD8+ T cells sorted from blood. The receptor comes from a human donor in good health.

The CDR3 region is CAWSPYFGLAGETQYF. CDR3 bases: TGTGCCTGGAGTCCATACTTCGGACTAGCGGGGGAGACCCAGTACTTC. This chain links TRBV30 with TRBJ2-5, with 12 bases fitting TRBD2. Germline V gene sequence: CDR1 GTSNPN, CDR2 SVGIG (reference sequence). After removal of 2 bases from V and 5 bases from J, the junction contained 9 bases not matched to a gene. The CDR3 totals 16 residues.